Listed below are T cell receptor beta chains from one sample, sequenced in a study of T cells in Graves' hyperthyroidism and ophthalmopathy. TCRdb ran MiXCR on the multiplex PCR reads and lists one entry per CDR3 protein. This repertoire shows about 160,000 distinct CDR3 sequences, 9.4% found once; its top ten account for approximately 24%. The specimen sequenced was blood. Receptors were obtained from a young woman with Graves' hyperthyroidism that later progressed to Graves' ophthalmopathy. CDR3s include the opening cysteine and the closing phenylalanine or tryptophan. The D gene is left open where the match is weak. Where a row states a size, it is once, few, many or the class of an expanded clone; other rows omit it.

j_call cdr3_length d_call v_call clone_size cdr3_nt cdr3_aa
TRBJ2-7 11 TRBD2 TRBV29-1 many TGCAGCGTTAATCCGGGGGGCGAGCAGTACTTC CSVNPGGEQYF
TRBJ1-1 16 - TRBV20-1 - TGCAGTGCTAGAGATTATAGAACCTCCTTGAACACTGAAGCTTTCTTT CSARDYRTSLNTEAFF
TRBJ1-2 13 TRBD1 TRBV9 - TGTGCCAGCAGCGGACAGGGGGGAAATGGCTACACCTTC CASSGQGGNGYTF
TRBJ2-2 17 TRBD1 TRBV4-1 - TGCGCCAGCAGCCACGCCCCAGGGGGCCAGAACACCGGGGAGCTGTTTTTT CASSHAPGGQNTGELFF
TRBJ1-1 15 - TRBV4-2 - TGTGCCAGCAGCCAAGAAGGGATTATGAACACTGAAGCTTTCTTT CASSQEGIMNTEAFF
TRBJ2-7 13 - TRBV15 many TGTGCCACCAGCAGAGAGGGTCCTTACGAGCAGTACTTC CATSREGPYEQYF
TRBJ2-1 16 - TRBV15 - TGTGCCACCAGCAGAGATGCGGCAGGGTCCTACAATGAGCAGTTCTTC CATSRDAAGSYNEQFF
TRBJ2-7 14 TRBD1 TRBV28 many TGTGCCAGCAGTTCGGGACAGGGAAACCCAAATCGGTACTTC CASSSGQGNPNRYF
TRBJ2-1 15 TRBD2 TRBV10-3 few TGTGCCATCAGTCCGGCTAGCGGGGTCTACAATGAGCAGTTCTTC CAISPASGVYNEQFF
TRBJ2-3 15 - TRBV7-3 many TGTGCCAGCAGCCCCGTGGGGGGACCTTCAGATACGCAGTATTTT CASSPVGGPSDTQYF
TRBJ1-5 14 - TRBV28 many TGTGCCAGCGAGGAAGTGGCGCTCAATCAGCCCCAGCATTTT CASEEVALNQPQHF
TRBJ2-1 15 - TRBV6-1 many TGTGCCAGCAGTTATGGTGTGGGGGGCGGAGATGAGCAGTTCTTC CASSYGVGGGDEQFF
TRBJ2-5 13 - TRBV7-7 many TGTGCTAGCAGCTTGGGGGTGGCAGAGACCCAGTACTTC CASSLGVAETQYF
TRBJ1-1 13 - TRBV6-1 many TGTGCCAGCAGTGAACGGCAGGACACTGAAGCTTTCTTT CASSERQDTEAFF
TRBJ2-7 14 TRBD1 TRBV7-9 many TGTGCCAGCAGCCGGGACAGGAATACCTACGAGCAGTACTTC CASSRDRNTYEQYF
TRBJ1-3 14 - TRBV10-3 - TGTGCCATCAGTGAGTCGCCAGCGATACACACCATATATTTT CAISESPAIHTIYF
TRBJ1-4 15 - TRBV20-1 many TGCAGTGCTAGAGATGATTCCAGACGGGGGGAAAAACTGTTTTTT CSARDDSRRGEKLFF
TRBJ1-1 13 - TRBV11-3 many TGTGCCAGCAGCCCTGATAAGGGCACTGAAGCTTTCTTT CASSPDKGTEAFF
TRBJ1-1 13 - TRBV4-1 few TGCGCCAGCAGCCAAGGGGGGGTCTTCGCAGCTTTCTTT CASSQGGVFAAFF
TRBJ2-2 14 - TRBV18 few TGTGCCAGCTCATACGCCCCCTACACCGGGGAGCTGTTTTTT CASSYAPYTGELFF
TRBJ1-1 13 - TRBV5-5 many TGTGCCAGCAGCTGGACCTTGAACACTGAAGCTTTCTTT CASSWTLNTEAFF
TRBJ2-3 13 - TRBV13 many TGTGCCAGCAGCCCAGGGCTCCCAGATACGCAGTATTTT CASSPGLPDTQYF
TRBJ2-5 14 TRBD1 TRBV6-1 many TGTGCCAGCAGTCAAGGGACAGGGGGGGAGACCCAGTACTTC CASSQGTGGETQYF
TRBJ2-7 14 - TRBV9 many TGTGCCAGCAGCGTGGGACGGTTGGATAACGAGCAGTACTTC CASSVGRLDNEQYF
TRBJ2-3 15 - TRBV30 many TGTGCCTGGAGTGTAGGCAGGACTAGCACAGATACGCAGTATTTT CAWSVGRTSTDTQYF
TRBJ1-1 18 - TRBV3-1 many TGTGCCAGCAGCCAAGATCCTGGGGGTACGGACTTGAACACTGAAGCTTTCTTT CASSQDPGGTDLNTEAFF